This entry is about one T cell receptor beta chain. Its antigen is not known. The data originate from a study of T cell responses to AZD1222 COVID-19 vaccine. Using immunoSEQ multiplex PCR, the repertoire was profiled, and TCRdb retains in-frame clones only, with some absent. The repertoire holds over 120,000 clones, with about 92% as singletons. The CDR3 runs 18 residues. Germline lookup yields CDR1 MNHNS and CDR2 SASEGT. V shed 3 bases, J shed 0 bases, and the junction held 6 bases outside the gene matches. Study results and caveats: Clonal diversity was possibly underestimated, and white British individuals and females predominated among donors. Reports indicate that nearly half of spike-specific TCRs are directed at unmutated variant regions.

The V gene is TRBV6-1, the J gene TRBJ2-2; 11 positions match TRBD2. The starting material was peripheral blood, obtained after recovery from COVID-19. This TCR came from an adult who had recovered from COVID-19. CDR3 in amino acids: CASSERTSGLSNTGELFF. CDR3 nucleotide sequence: TGTGCCAGCAGTGAGAGGACTAGCGGGCTGTCGAACACCGGGGAGCTGTTTTTT.